The 10 T cell receptor beta chains reported below all come from one sample, sequenced in a study of T cell changes during pregnancy in multiple sclerosis. Here immunoSEQ multiplex PCR was the method, and the copy in TCRdb shows in-frame clones only, minus some. The sample lists some 97,000 clones, 94% occurring once. Sequenced material: peripheral blood, taken before pregnancy. The receptors shown here come from a female donor with multiple sclerosis, enrolled in a pregnancy study.

V usage is TRBV2 and J usage is TRBJ1-2; 10 bases are a match to TRBD1. Germline V gene lookup returns CDR1 SNHLY and CDR2 FYNNEI. With 4 bases clipped from V and 8 bases from J, the junction kept 10 bases outside the gene matches. This CDR3 spans 15 amino acids. CDR3 loop: CASSATDRGFKGYTF. DNA of the CDR3: TGTGCCAGCAGTGCCACGGACAGGGGGTTTAAAGGCTACACCTTC. The full variable domain, its missing parts supplied by reference TRBV2 and TRBJ1-2, is EPEVTQTPSHQVTQMGQEVILRCVPISNHLYFYWYRQILGQKVEFLVSFYNNEISEKSEIFDDQFSVERPDGSNFTLKIRSTKLEDSAMYFCASSATDRGFKGYTFGSGTRLTVV.

V usage is TRBV19 and J usage is TRBJ2-7; 7 bases map to TRBD1. From germline, CDR1 is LNHDA and CDR2 SQIVND (reference sequence). The CDR3 contains 14 residues. Trimming at V came to 2 bases and at J to 3 bases, leaving 4 bases not matched to a gene. The CDR3 DNA reads TGTGCCAGTAGTATATCGGACAGGAGCTACGAGCAGTACTTC. Translating it yields CASSISDRSYEQYF. Looking up the rest from reference TRBV19 and TRBJ2-7 gives the full variable domain: DGGITQSPKYLFRKEGQNVTLSCEQNLNHDAMYWYRQDPGQGLRLIYYSQIVNDFQKGDIAEGYSVSREKKESFPLTVTSAQKNPTAFYLCASSISDRSYEQYFGPGTRLTVT.

The CDR3 region is CASSPGTGSSGANVLTF. The CDR3 DNA reads as TGTGCCAGCAGTCCCGGGACAGGGTCTTCTGGGGCCAACGTCCTGACTTTC. This rearrangement joins TRBV5-4 to TRBJ2-6; 9 bases align to TRBD1. V gave up 5 bases and J gave up 1 base; unmatched junction bases: 7. The germline gives CDR1 SGHNT, CDR2 YYREEE (reference sequence). The CDR3 spans 17 residues.

This clone showed up just once. The V gene is TRBV9, the J gene TRBJ1-1; D unclear. Looked up from germline, CDR1 is SGDLS and CDR2 is YYNGEE. Trimming removed 4 bases at V and 5 bases at J, with 15 bases between. CDR3 length: 14 amino acids. In DNA form, the CDR3 reads TGTGCCAGCAGCCCTCACGGGTCGGGGACTGAAGCTTTCTTT. This codes for CASSPHGSGTEAFF. The complete variable domain, with remaining parts taken from reference TRBV9 and TRBJ1-1, reads DSGVTQTPKHLITATGQRVTLRCSPRSGDLSVYWYQQSLDQGLQFLIQYYNGEERAKGNILERFSAQQFPDLHSELNLSSLELGDSALYFCASSPHGSGTEAFFGQGTRLTVV.

This clone was observed once. This chain links TRBV4-2 with TRBJ2-7; 8 nucleotides line up with TRBD2. J was trimmed by 0 bases and V by 4 bases; bases with no gene match: 8. Germline CDR1 LGHNA, CDR2 YNFKEQ. The CDR3 length is 16 residues. CDR3 sequence (DNA): TGTGCCAGCAGCCGGAAACTAGCGGCGAGCTCCTACGAGCAGTACTTC. Protein: CASSRKLAASSYEQYF.

In DNA form, the CDR3 reads TGCGCCAGCAGCCAAGATTTGGTAGGGGAAGCTGAAGCTTTCTTT. Its protein product is CASSQDLVGEAEAFF. The rearrangement joins TRBV4-3 to TRBJ1-1; maybe TRBD1 (5 bases). The CDR3 has 15 amino acids. Germline CDR1 reads LGHNA; CDR2 reads YSLEER. V lost 0 bases to trimming and J lost 6 bases, with 14 bases between them.

The chain recombines TRBV27 with TRBJ1-5; perhaps TRBD1 as D (5 bases). The CDR3 covers 13 residues. From germline, CDR1 is MNHEY and CDR2 SMNVEV (reference sequence). V dropped 7 bases and J dropped 6 bases, with 13 bases sitting between them. The CDR3 DNA sequence: TGTGCCAGCACCTACAGGCCAGGTCAGCCCCAGCATTTT. It yields the protein CASTYRPGQPQHF.

This rearrangement joins TRBV7-8 to TRBJ1-2; 8 bases line up with TRBD1. CDR3 length equals 14 residues. V shed 5 bases, J shed 4 bases, and the junction held 6 bases outside the gene matches. Looked up from germline, CDR1 is SGHVS and CDR2 is FQNEAQ. In DNA, the CDR3 is TGTGCCAGCAGCGGGGACAGGTTTTCCTATGGCTACACCTTC. As protein: CASSGDRFSYGYTF.

This clone was counted once. The chain is built from TRBV7-7 and TRBJ2-1; TRBD1 aligns across 7 bases. The junction had 6 bases not matched to a gene; V was cut back by 5 bases and J by 8 bases. There are 13 residues in the CDR3. Germline loops: CDR1 SSHAT, CDR2 FNYEAQ (reference sequence). CDR3: CASSADRVHEQFF. DNA for the CDR3: TGTGCCAGCAGCGCCGACAGGGTTCATGAGCAGTTCTTC.

This clone was observed a single time. The rearrangement uses TRBV4-1 and TRBJ2-7; possibly TRBD1 for D (6 bases). Trimming removed 0 bases from V and 1 base from J, with 13 bases in between. The CDR3 extends over 16 amino acids. Germline assignment: CDR1 MGHRA and CDR2 YSYEKL. This CDR3 reads CASSQDTGSTSYEQYF. Written as DNA, the CDR3 is TGCGCCAGCAGCCAAGATACAGGGTCTACGTCCTACGAGCAGTACTTC.